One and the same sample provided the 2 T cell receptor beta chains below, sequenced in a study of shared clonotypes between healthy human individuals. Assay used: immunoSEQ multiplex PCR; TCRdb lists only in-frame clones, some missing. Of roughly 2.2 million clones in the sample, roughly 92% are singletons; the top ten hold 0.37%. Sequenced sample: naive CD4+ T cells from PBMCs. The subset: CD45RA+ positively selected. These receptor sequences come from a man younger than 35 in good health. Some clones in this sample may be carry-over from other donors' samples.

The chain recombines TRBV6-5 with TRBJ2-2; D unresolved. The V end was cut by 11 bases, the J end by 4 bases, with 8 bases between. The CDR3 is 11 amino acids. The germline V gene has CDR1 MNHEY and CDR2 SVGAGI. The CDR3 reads CAVGGTGELFF. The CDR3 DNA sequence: TGTGCCGTAGGTGGCACCGGGGAGCTGTTTTTT.

The CDR3 spells CASSRRGGIGKNEQYF. In nucleotides, the CDR3 is TGTGCCAGCAGTCGTAGAGGGGGGATAGGGAAGAACGAGCAGTACTTC. The chain combines TRBV27 with TRBJ2-7; D may be TRBD1 or TRBD2 (6 bases each). V was shortened by 5 bases and J by 5 bases, with 22 bases between the two germline ends. The germline CDR1 and CDR2 sequences are MNHEY and SMNVEV (reference sequence). The CDR3 is made up of 16 amino acids.